This passage covers 15 T cell receptor beta chains from one sample sequenced in a study of blood T cell repertoires in COVID-19. This table comes from immunoSEQ multiplex PCR, and its TCRdb copy is limited to in-frame clones, with some not included. Counted here are some 100,000 clones, roughly 76% occurring once; the ten biggest clones make up about 10%. Material: peripheral blood. The source of these receptors is a human donor in a cohort sampled during active COVID-19.

This clone was found a few times. The chain has TRBV30 and TRBJ1-1; TRBD1 might be the D (6 bases). CDR1 is GTSNPN, CDR2 SVGIG, per germline (reference sequence). The CDR3 has 13 residues. V dropped 6 bases and J dropped 1 base, with 12 bases sitting between them. The CDR3 is CACQGQRNTEAFF. CDR3 sequence (DNA): TGTGCCTGCCAAGGACAGAGGAACACTGAAGCTTTCTTT.

V and J are TRBV5-5 and TRBJ2-7, with 8 bases aligning to TRBD1. The CDR3 covers 15 residues. V shed 4 bases, J shed 3 bases, and the junction held 9 bases outside the gene matches. The germline CDR1 and CDR2 sequences are SGHKS and YYEKEE (reference sequence). The CDR3 loop is CASSPPRQGNYEQYF. The CDR3 DNA is TGTGCCAGCAGCCCACCCCGACAGGGGAACTACGAGCAGTACTTC.

This clone has a handful of counts. The chain is built from TRBV29-1 and TRBJ2-7, with 10 bases fitting TRBD1. Germline-derived CDR1 and CDR2 are SQVTM and ANQGSEA. Unmatched junction bases numbered 7, after V lost 5 bases and J lost 3 bases. CDR3 length equals 14 residues. CDR3 sequence: CSVHTGTGVYEQYF. The CDR3 region has the DNA TGCAGCGTTCACACCGGGACAGGGGTCTACGAGCAGTACTTC.

V is TRBV7-8 and J is TRBJ2-7, with TRBD1 matching 7 bases. V lost 5 bases to trimming and J lost 2 bases; unmatched junction nucleotides: 15. The CDR3 runs 17 residues. Germline CDR1 reads SGHVS; CDR2 reads FQNEAQ. The CDR3 DNA follows: TGTGCCAGCAGCCGGACGACAGGGCAAATACAAACCTACGAGCAGTACTTC. Encoded protein: CASSRTTGQIQTYEQYF.

The rearrangement uses TRBV21-1 and TRBJ1-4; the table's D call of TRBD1 was not tested on the DNA. TRBV21-1 is flagged as a pseudogene. The CDR3 sequence is 15 residues long. Written as DNA, the CDR3 is TGTGCCAGCAGCAAAGTCGCAGGGCTAGGTGAAAAACTGTTTTTT. It encodes CASSKVAGLGEKLFF.

J is TRBJ1-2 and V is TRBV10-3; 7 positions agree with TRBD1. The CDR3 runs to 17 residues. The trim removed 3 bases at V and 0 bases at J, leaving 10 bases unmatched. Germline-derived CDR1 and CDR2 are ENHRY and SYGVKD. The CDR3, as DNA: TGTGCCATCAGTGACTCCGACAAGGGGGCAACTAACTATGGCTACACCTTC. Residues: CAISDSDKGATNYGYTF.

The chain uses TRBV19 and TRBJ1-2, with TRBD1 matching over 8 bases. Per germline, CDR1 LNHDA and CDR2 SQIVND (reference sequence). V shed 4 bases, J shed 7 bases, and the junction held 5 bases outside the gene matches. The CDR3 contains 13 residues. CDR3 in amino acids: CASSNPGGFGYTF. The CDR3 region has the DNA TGTGCCAGTAGTAATCCAGGGGGCTTTGGCTACACCTTC.

This chain uses TRBV7-2 with TRBJ2-2, with D perhaps matching TRBD1 (6 bases). The CDR3 is 16 residues long. The V gene's germline CDR1 is SGHTA and CDR2 FQGNSA. Trimming stripped 5 bases from V and 5 bases from J, with 18 bases between. As DNA, the CDR3 is TGTGCCAGCAGCCCGAGCTGGGGGCCGAGGACCGGGGAGCTGTTTTTT. Translated, it gives CASSPSWGPRTGELFF.

The chain employs TRBV29-1 and TRBJ2-7, with D unclear. CDR3 length: 14 residues. The V and J ends lost 4 bases and 2 bases respectively, with 15 bases between them. Germline V gene data show CDR1 as SQVTM and CDR2 as ANQGSEA. CDR3 loop: CSVAISERPYEQYF. The DNA for the CDR3 is TGCAGCGTTGCGATATCGGAGCGTCCCTACGAGCAGTACTTC.

J is TRBJ1-2 and V is TRBV4-2; perhaps TRBD1 as D (6 bases). The CDR3 spans 14 residues. Germline CDR1 and CDR2: LGHNA and YNFKEQ. V was trimmed by 0 bases and J by 7 bases, leaving 12 bases between them. The CDR3 DNA is TGTGCCAGCAGCCAAGATACAGGGTTAAGTGGCTACACCTTC. As protein: CASSQDTGLSGYTF.

The chain employs TRBV6-2 or TRBV6-3 and TRBJ2-3, with TRBD1 matching over 7 bases. The CDR3 spans 15 residues. CDR1 is MNHEY, CDR2 SVGEGT, per germline. The V segment lost 0 bases and the J segment 9 bases; nucleotides outside the gene matches: 9. The CDR3 nucleotides read TGTGCCAGCAGTTACTCCGGGACAGTAGCCGGCACGCAGTATTTT. Protein: CASSYSGTVAGTQYF.

The chain has TRBV27 and TRBJ1-6; 9 positions agree with TRBD1. Germline V lookup: CDR1 MNHEY, CDR2 SMNVEV (reference sequence). The trim removed 7 bases at V and 8 bases at J, leaving 6 bases unmatched. CDR3 length equals 14 residues. The CDR3 region is CASTPGQGHSPLHF. The CDR3, as DNA: TGTGCCAGCACGCCGGGACAGGGACATTCACCCCTCCACTTT.

The chain uses TRBV5-4 and TRBJ2-2; 14 bases are a match to TRBD2. The CDR3 runs 17 residues. Germline values: CDR1 SGHNT, CDR2 YYREEE (reference sequence). V dropped 3 bases and J dropped 5; count of bases not matched to a gene: 6. The CDR3 region is CASSSGTSGGLTGELFF. Here the CDR3 DNA reads TGTGCCAGCAGCTCCGGGACTAGCGGGGGCCTGACCGGGGAGCTGTTTTTT. The full variable domain, its missing parts supplied by reference TRBV5-4 and TRBJ2-2, is ETGVTQSPTHLIKTRGQQVTLRCSSQSGHNTVSWYQQALGQGPQFIFQYYREEENGRGNFPPRFSGLQFPNYSSELNVNALELDDSALYLCASSSGTSGGLTGELFFGEGSRLTVL.

This chain joins TRBV7-8 and TRBJ1-1; maybe TRBD1 (6 bases). The CDR3 spans 16 residues. With 2 bases removed from V and 2 bases from J, the gap between germline ends came to 15 bases. Per the germline V gene, CDR1 is SGHVS and CDR2 is FQNEAQ. The CDR3 nucleotides are TGTGCCAGCAGCTTATTCGGGGGGACATCCAACACTGAAGCTTTCTTT. Its protein product is CASSLFGGTSNTEAFF.

The rearrangement uses TRBV2 and TRBJ2-7, with D perhaps TRBD1 (6 bases). Looked up from germline, CDR1 is SNHLY and CDR2 is FYNNEI. The CDR3 runs 14 residues. With 3 bases removed from V and 3 bases from J, the gap between germline ends came to 12 bases. The DNA for the CDR3 is TGTGCCAGCAGTGATGAGGCCAGGGGCTACGAGCAGTACTTC. Its protein product is CASSDEARGYEQYF.